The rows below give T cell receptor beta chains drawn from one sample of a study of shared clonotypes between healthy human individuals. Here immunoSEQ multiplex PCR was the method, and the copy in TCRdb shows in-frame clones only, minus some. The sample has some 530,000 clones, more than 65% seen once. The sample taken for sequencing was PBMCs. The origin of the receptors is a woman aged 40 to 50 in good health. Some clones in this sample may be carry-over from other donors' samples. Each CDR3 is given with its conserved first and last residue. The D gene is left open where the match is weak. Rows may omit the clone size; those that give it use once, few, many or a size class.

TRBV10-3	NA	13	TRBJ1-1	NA	TGTGCCATCAGGCGGGACATGAACACTGAAGCTTTCTTT	CAIRRDMNTEAFF
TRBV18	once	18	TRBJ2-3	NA	TGTGCCAGCTCACCAATCATTGCGACCAGCAGGGCCACAGATACGCAGTATTTT	CASSPIIATSRATDTQYF
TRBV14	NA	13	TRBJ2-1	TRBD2	TGTGCCAGCAGACTAGCGGGATCTGGGGAGCAGTTCTTC	CASRLAGSGEQFF
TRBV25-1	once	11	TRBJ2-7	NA	TGTGCCAGCAGTGAATCTCTTGAGCAGTACTTC	CASSESLEQYF
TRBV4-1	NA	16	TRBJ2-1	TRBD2	TGCGCCAGCAGCCGCCTACCGGGACTAGCGGGCAATGAGCAGTTCTTC	CASSRLPGLAGNEQFF
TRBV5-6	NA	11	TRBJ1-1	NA	TGTGCCAGCAGCTTGGCAGGGGTAGCTTTCTTT	CASSLAGVAFF
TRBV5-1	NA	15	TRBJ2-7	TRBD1	TGCGCCAGCAGCCTAGGGACAGGGTACTCCTACGAGCAGTACTTC	CASSLGTGYSYEQYF
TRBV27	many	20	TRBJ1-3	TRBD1	TGTGCCAGCAACCACCCCCCGGGACAGGGAAGTCTCTTTCGGGGAAACACCATATATTTT	CASNHPPGQGSLFRGNTIYF
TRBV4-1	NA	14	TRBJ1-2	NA	TGCGCCAGCAGCCAGCTTAAAGGTGGCTATGGCTACACCTTC	CASSQLKGGYGYTF
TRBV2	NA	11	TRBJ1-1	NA	TGTGCCAGCAGGGGAACAGCAGAAGCTTTCTTT	CASRGTAEAFF
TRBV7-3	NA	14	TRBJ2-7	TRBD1	TGTGCCAGCAGCTTAGGCGGACAGGCGGACGAGCAGTACTTC	CASSLGGQADEQYF
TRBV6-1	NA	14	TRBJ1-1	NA	TGTGCCAGCAGGCGAGGGGCGCCGGGCACTGAAGCTTTCTTT	CASRRGAPGTEAFF
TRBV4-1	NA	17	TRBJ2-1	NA	TGCGCCAGCAGCCAGGGGGGGCCCTCAACTATATACAATGAGCAGTTCTTC	CASSQGGPSTIYNEQFF
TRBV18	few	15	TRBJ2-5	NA	TGTGCCAGCTCACCAATTGTAGGTGGCGAAGAGACCCAGTACTTC	CASSPIVGGEETQYF
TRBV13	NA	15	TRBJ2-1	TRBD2	TGTGCCAGCAGCCCACTAGCGGGAGCTTTAAATGAGCAGTTCTTC	CASSPLAGALNEQFF
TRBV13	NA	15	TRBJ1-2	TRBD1	TGTGCCAGCAGCCCGGGACAGGGAAAGGACTATGGCTACACCTTC	CASSPGQGKDYGYTF
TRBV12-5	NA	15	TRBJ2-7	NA	TGTGCTAGTGGTCTTCGCCGGGGATCGATCTACGAGCAGTACTTC	CASGLRRGSIYEQYF
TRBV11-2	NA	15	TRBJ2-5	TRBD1	TGTGCCAGCAGCCACGAGGACAGGGTTTGGGAGACCCAGTACTTC	CASSHEDRVWETQYF
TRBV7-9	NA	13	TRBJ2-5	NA	TGTGCCAGCACCATAACAGGGTTAGAGACCCAGTACTTC	CASTITGLETQYF
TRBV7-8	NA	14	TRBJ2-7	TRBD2	TGTGCCAGCAGCCTAGCGGGAGGGCCTTCCGAGCAGTACTTC	CASSLAGGPSEQYF
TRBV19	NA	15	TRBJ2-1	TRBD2	TGTGCCAGTGGCCCTCTAGCGGGAGGCTACAATGAGCAGTTCTTC	CASGPLAGGYNEQFF
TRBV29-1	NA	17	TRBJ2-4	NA	TGCAGCGTTCAAGATTCTGCCTGGGTGGGACTCCAAAACATTCAGTACTTC	CSVQDSAWVGLQNIQYF
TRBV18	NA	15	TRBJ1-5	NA	TGTGCCAGCTCCGAGACCGGGACGCCTGGTCAGCCCCAGCATTTT	CASSETGTPGQPQHF
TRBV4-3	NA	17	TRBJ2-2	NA	TGCGCCAGCAGCCAAGCTTCAGATGTTGCGAACACCGGGGAGCTGTTTTTT	CASSQASDVANTGELFF
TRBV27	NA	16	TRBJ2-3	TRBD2	TGTGCCAGCACCCGAAGGGTAGCGGGAGGAACAGATACGCAGTATTTT	CASTRRVAGGTDTQYF
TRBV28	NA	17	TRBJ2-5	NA	TGTGCCAGCAGACACGGAGGGGGGAGGGCCCGCCAAGAGACCCAGTACTTC	CASRHGGGRARQETQYF
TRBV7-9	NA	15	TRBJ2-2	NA	TGTGCCAGCAGCCTTTTATCCGCGGGGACCGGGGAGCTGTTTTTT	CASSLLSAGTGELFF
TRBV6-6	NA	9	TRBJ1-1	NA	TGTGCCAGCAGTTATGGAGCTTTCTTT	CASSYGAFF
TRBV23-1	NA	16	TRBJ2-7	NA	TGCGCCAGCATCCGGGACTGGAATGGCACCTTCTACGAGCAGTACTTC	CASIRDWNGTFYEQYF
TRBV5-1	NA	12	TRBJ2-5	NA	TGCGCCAGCAGCTTGAATGAGGGGACCCAGTACTTC	CASSLNEGTQYF
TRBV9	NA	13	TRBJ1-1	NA	TGTGCCAGCAGCGTAGACCTGAACACTGAAGCTTTCTTT	CASSVDLNTEAFF
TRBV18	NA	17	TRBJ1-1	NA	TGTGCCAGCTCACCACCACAAACAGGGAGGGGACGCACTGAAGCTTTCTTT	CASSPPQTGRGRTEAFF
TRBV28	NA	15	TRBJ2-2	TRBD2	TGTGCCAGCAGTTTTACGCGGGAGGAGGCCGGGGGGCTGTTTTTT	CASSFTREEAGGLFF
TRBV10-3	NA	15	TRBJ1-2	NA	TGTGCCATCAGTGACGATCCTCGGGGCCCCTATGGCTACACCTTC	CAISDDPRGPYGYTF
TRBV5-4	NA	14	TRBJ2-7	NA	TGTGCCAGCAGCTTAGCTCTGGGCAGTGCCGAGCAGTACTTC	CASSLALGSAEQYF
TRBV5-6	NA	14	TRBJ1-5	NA	TGTGCCAGCAGCTTCCGGGAGTGGAATCAGCCCCAGCATTTT	CASSFREWNQPQHF
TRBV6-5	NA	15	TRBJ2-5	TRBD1	TGTGCCAGCAGTTACCAAAGGACAGGGCTAGAGACCCAGTACTTC	CASSYQRTGLETQYF
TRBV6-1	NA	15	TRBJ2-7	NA	TGTGCCAGCAGTGAAAGGTCCGGGACATCTTACGAGCAGTACTTC	CASSERSGTSYEQYF
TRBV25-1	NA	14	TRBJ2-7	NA	TGTGCCAGCAGTGACGACAGGTCGGCAGACGAGCAGTACTTC	CASSDDRSADEQYF
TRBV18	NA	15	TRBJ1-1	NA	TGTGCCAGCTCACCGGGCGGAGGCCAAGGCACTGAAGCTTTCTTT	CASSPGGGQGTEAFF
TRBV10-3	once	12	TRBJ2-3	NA	TGTGCCATCGGGGCGGAAACAGATACGCAGTATTTT	CAIGAETDTQYF
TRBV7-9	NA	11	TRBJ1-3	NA	TGTGCCAGCCCCTCTGGAAACACCATATATTTT	CASPSGNTIYF
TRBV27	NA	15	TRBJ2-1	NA	TGTGCCAGCAGTTTGACACCAATGAGAGCAGATGAGCAGTTCTTC	CASSLTPMRADEQFF
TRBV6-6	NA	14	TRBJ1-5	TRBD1	TGTGCCAGCAGGCCGACAGGGGGCTATCAGCCCCAGCATTTT	CASRPTGGYQPQHF
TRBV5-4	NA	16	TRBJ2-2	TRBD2	TGTGCCAGCAGCGAGGGACTAGCCGTGAACACCGGGGAGCTGTTTTTT	CASSEGLAVNTGELFF
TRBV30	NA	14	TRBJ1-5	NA	TGTGCCTGGAGCGCACCGGGACACAATCAGCCCCAGCATTTT	CAWSAPGHNQPQHF
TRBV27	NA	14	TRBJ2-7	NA	TGTGCCAGCAGCTCCCCGGACGGTTCCTACGAGCAGTACTTC	CASSSPDGSYEQYF
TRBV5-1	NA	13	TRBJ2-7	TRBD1	TGCGCCAGCAGCCCAGGGACAGGCAACGAGCAGTACTTC	CASSPGTGNEQYF
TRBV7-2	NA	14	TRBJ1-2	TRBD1	TGTGCCAGCGCGGGACAGGGGCAGGACTATGGCTACACCTTC	CASAGQGQDYGYTF